This TCR beta chain was sequenced during a study of shared clonotypes between healthy human individuals. Cells designated naive CD8 were CD45RO-negative and were positively selected for CCR7, with terminally differentiated effector memory CD45RA+ cells excluded. Profiling relied on immunoSEQ multiplex PCR, and the TCRdb table lists in-frame clones only, not all of them. The sample consists of 2 million or so clones, approximately 94% of them appearing once. Sequencing input: naive CD8+ T cells sorted from blood. The TCR was taken from a man younger than 35 in good health.

The CDR3 DNA reads TGTGCCAGCAGTGAGGGGGACAGGGGGTTGGTTTATGGCTACACCTTC. This sequence encodes CASSEGDRGLVYGYTF. The chain uses TRBV25-1 and TRBJ1-2; 11 bases fit TRBD1. Germline CDR1 is MGHDK and CDR2 is SYGVNS. This CDR3 spans 16 amino acids. Trimming removed 3 bases from V and 5 bases from J; junction bases left unmatched: 8.